This T cell receptor beta chain was obtained from a study of cytomegalovirus exposure and HLA in healthy donors. The PCR ran on 60 Vbeta and 13 Jbeta primers. Source study methods: Unique TCR beta chains totaled approximately 83 million in a later count, with roughly 10 million of them shared. Using immunoSEQ multiplex PCR, the repertoire was profiled, and TCRdb retains in-frame clones only, with some absent. That table is the source of V, J and clone size, and D and trimming were worked out from the DNA. The sample includes over 150,000 clones, roughly 85% seen only once; the top ten take roughly 1.2%. The study, taken as a whole, reports: Researchers catalogued roughly 170 TCR beta chains as cytomegalovirus-associated.

Worth noting for this clone: The antigen is not known.

Unmatched junction bases numbered 5, after V lost 7 bases and J lost 2 bases. CDR3 length: 15 amino acids. Germline CDR1 reads LNHNV; CDR2 reads YYDKDF (reference sequence). Sequencing was carried out using PBMCs. The V call is TRBV15, the J call TRBJ2-6, with TRBD1 matching 7 bases. The TCR was taken from a woman aged 45 to 65 in good health and CMV-seronegative. The CDR3 coding sequence is TGTGCCACCACGGTAGGGGGCCCTGGGGCCAACGTCCTGACTTTC. Encoded protein: CATTVGGPGANVLTF.